This T cell receptor (beta chain) is from a study of T cells in Graves' hyperthyroidism and ophthalmopathy. Broader study findings: Researchers report that a 13 V-J model separated ophthalmopathy from stable hyperthyroidism. Blood also carried most thyroid clonotypes expanded above 0.001.

This clonotype has ten or more counts. The antigen is not known. A Clinical Activity Score of at least 3, a NOSPECS grade of at least 4 and a duration under 3 months were recorded in the ophthalmopathy patients. Clinical symptoms, serum thyroxine, TRAb, thyroid ultrasound and orbital computed tomography established diagnosis. Researchers amplified the TCR beta CDR3 regions from RNA transcripts. In the first-round RT-PCR of the TCR CDR3, the HTBI primer set was used. TCRdb redid the calling of the multiplex PCR reads with MiXCR, one entry per CDR3 protein. There are about 520,000 distinct CDR3 sequences in the sample; around a quarter occur only once, and approximately 10% lies in the top ten. The receptor was derived from a woman in her twenties or thirties with Graves' ophthalmopathy. The source material was blood.

CDR3 nucleotides: TGTGCCAGCAGTTACCTCCCCGGACAGGGGGATACCTTC. Translated: CASSYLPGQGDTF. The chain joins TRBV6-5 to TRBJ1-2, with 10 bases lining up with TRBD1. CDR3 length: 13 amino acids. The V gene end was trimmed by 2 bases and the J gene end by 14 bases; junction bases not matched to a gene: 8. Looked up from germline, CDR1 is MNHEY and CDR2 is SVGAGI.